The clone carrying this TCR beta chain was observed a few times. Antigen: not known. The read stops 3 residues short of the end of the CDR3; the missing end is completed from the germline J gene. Of CVID subjects, about 14 were female and approximately 30 male, mean age approximately 40. Caucasian heritage predominated among both patients and controls. Blood came from CVID subjects not ill and not taking immunomodulatory or immunosuppressive medication. The CDR3 consists of 14 residues. Trimming shortened V by 3 bases and J by 7 bases, and 10 bases separated the two germline ends. Germline V gene data show CDR1 as KGHSH and CDR2 as LQKENI. Repertoires were generated with immunoSEQ multiplex PCR, while TCRdb's copy carries only in-frame clones and drops some. The sample includes approximately 17,000 clones, none of them occurring once. This entry belongs to a study of T cell clonality in common variable immunodeficiency.

Study results and limitations: Shared TCRbeta clones were fewer between CVID subjects than controls. In common variable immunodeficiency, TCR beta chains reportedly carried fewer deletions and N-nucleotide insertions.

This sequence was found in a human donor with common variable immunodeficiency. Sequencing was performed on peripheral blood mononuclear cells. J is TRBJ1-6 and V is TRBV18; a weak D match, TRBD1 (6 bases). The CDR3 reads CASSPRDKNSPLHF. Partial CDR3 DNA: TGTGCCAGCTCACCCCGGGACAAGAATTCACCC. Together with reference TRBV18 and TRBJ1-6, the CDR3 gives the full variable domain: NAGVMQNPRHLVRRRGQEARLRCSPMKGHSHVYWYRQLPEEGLKFMVYLQKENIIDESGMPKERFSAEFPKEGPSILRIQQVVRGDSAAYFCASSPRDKNSPLHFGNGTRLTVT.